This TCR beta chain was recorded in a study of response to subunit inactivated influenza vaccine. The CDR3 consists of 14 residues. Trimming shortened V by 1 base and J by 1 base, and 9 bases separated the two germline ends. CDR1 is SGHRS and CDR2 is YFSETQ in the germline V gene. With regard to this clonotype: Its antigen is currently unknown.

TCRdb redid the calling of the RT-PCR reads with MiXCR, one entry per CDR3 protein. The sample consists of about 500,000 distinct CDR3 sequences, roughly 13% of them appearing once. The study, taken as a whole, reports: A suggestion made by the authors is that each seasonal influenza vaccination recruits few new T cells.

The gene calls are TRBV5-1 and TRBJ2-7; D remains ambiguous. The sequence derives from a middle-aged man who received an inactivated influenza vaccine. The starting material was PBMCs from blood, obtained roughly 6 weeks after vaccination. The CDR3 region has the DNA TGCGCCAGCAGCTTGAGTCGCCTGTCCTACGAGCAGTACTTC. Protein sequence: CASSLSRLSYEQYF. The full variable domain, with the rest looked up from reference TRBV5-1 and TRBJ2-7, is KAGVTQTPRYLIKTRGQQVTLSCSPISGHRSVSWYQQTPGQGLQFLFEYFSETQRNKGNFPGRFSGRQFSNSRSEMNVSTLELGDSALYLCASSLSRLSYEQYFGPGTRLTVT.